A single sample gave rise to the 4 T cell receptor beta chains below, sequenced in a study of CD8 T cells in ankylosing spondylitis. In TCRdb, the 5' RACE reads were re-called with MiXCR into one record per CDR3 protein. The table records roughly 91,000 distinct CDR3 sequences, roughly 8.3% of them present only once. Sequenced sample: blood, either unsorted or a sorted T cell fraction (not recorded which). These receptor sequences come from a male donor with ankylosing spondylitis or in good health (not recorded which).

Only a few counts were recorded for this clonotype. The rearrangement joins TRBV20-1 to TRBJ2-2; unclear D gene. The CDR3 runs to 13 residues. The germline gives CDR1 DFQATT, CDR2 SNEGSKA (reference sequence). Trimming took 0 bases from V and 4 from J, leaving 6 bases between them. The CDR3 DNA follows: TGCAGTGCTAGAGATCCCATCACCGGGGAGCTGTTTTTT. This gives the protein CSARDPITGELFF.

The table lists this clonotype with a few counts. The chain uses TRBV6-6 and TRBJ2-7; 9 bases are a match to TRBD1. Trimming took 6 bases from V and 3 from J; bases not matched to a gene: 3. CDR1 and CDR2 from the germline V gene are MNHNY and SVGAGI (reference sequence). The CDR3 loop spans 13 amino acids. CDR3 nucleotide sequence: TGTGCCAGCAGCGGGACAGGGCACTACGAGCAGTACTTC. Protein sequence: CASSGTGHYEQYF.

There are many counts of this clonotype. The chain combines TRBV4-2 with TRBJ2-4; D may be TRBD1 (6 bases). Germline V gene sequence: CDR1 LGHNA, CDR2 YNFKEQ. Trimming took off 4 bases at V and 7 bases at J, with 17 bases between the two ends. The CDR3 consists of 15 residues. CDR3 DNA sequence: TGTGCCAGCAGCCCTATCACCCAGGGGCCTAACATTCAGTACTTC. Residues: CASSPITQGPNIQYF.

This clonotype was counted many times. The chain is built from TRBV12-3 or TRBV12-4 and TRBJ2-1; D may be TRBD1 (5 bases). The CDR3 consists of 13 residues. V shed 4 bases and J shed 4 bases, with 8 bases lying between them. Here the CDR3 reads CASSSRQYNEQFF. The CDR3 DNA is TGTGCCAGCAGTTCCAGACAGTACAATGAGCAGTTCTTC.